The clone carrying this TCR beta chain was seen once. Sequencing was performed with immunoSEQ multiplex PCR; in TCRdb, only in-frame clones are kept and a portion is missing. This table has 450,000 or so clones, about 90% appearing once. This sample was included in a study of blood T cell repertoires in COVID-19. The V end lost 4 bases, the J end lost 5 bases, and 11 bases lay between the germline ends. The CDR3 is made up of 14 amino acids. Germline values: CDR1 WNHNN, CDR2 SYGVQD (reference sequence). This TCR was recovered from a man aged 18 to 29 with COVID-19, enrolled during active disease. The specimen was peripheral blood. This sequence joins TRBV10-1 and TRBJ2-2; D is possibly TRBD1 (5 bases). This CDR3 is CASSAGRQTGELFF. CDR3 DNA sequence: TGCGCCAGCAGTGCTGGTAGACAGACCGGGGAGCTGTTTTTT.